The next 12 T cell receptor beta chains were all read from a single sample in a study of CD8+ T cells in alopecia areata. The treatment is: oral pan-JAK inhibitor, 5-10 mg twice daily. In each case, RNA was isolated and then reverse transcribed into cDNA as the sequencing template. The data were produced by immunoSEQ multiplex PCR, yet TCRdb's version contains in-frame clones alone and is incomplete. Here the sample spans about 210,000 clones, around 43% being singletons. This specimen consisted of CD4+ T cells sorted from blood, obtained at approximately week 39, from a patient treated with tofacitinib. Receptors were obtained from a human donor with alopecia areata.

V and J are TRBV19 and TRBJ2-7; D call uncertain. V lost 7 bases to trimming and J lost 6 bases, with 19 bases between them. Germline assignment: CDR1 LNHDA and CDR2 SQIVND (reference sequence). The CDR3 is 14 residues long. Written as DNA, the CDR3 is TGTGCCAGTACTGCAGGACCAGGCGTGGGCGAGCAGTACTTC. It translates to CASTAGPGVGEQYF.

The CDR3 coding sequence is TGTGCCAGCAGCCAAGATCAGGTCATGGAGGAGACCCAGTACTTC. This encodes CASSQDQVMEETQYF. The V and J genes are TRBV4-2 and TRBJ2-5; no clear D. Germline V gives CDR1 LGHNA, CDR2 YNFKEQ. V was cut by 0 bases and J by 5 bases, with 13 bases left in between. The CDR3 spans 15 residues.

In its sample, this clone was seen a few times. The J gene is TRBJ2-1, the V gene TRBV7-7; 12 bases match TRBD2. V shed 5 bases and J 9 bases; nucleotides not matched to a gene: 11. The CDR3 runs 16 residues. CDR1 SSHAT and CDR2 FNYEAQ come from the germline V gene (reference sequence). The CDR3 bases are TGTGCCAGCAGCCTAAATTACGGGACTAGCGGGTTTGAGCAGTTCTTC. It specifies CASSLNYGTSGFEQFF.

This clone has only a few counts. The chain joins TRBV4-1 to TRBJ1-1, with D hard to call. CDR3 size: 13 residues. Germline V lookup: CDR1 MGHRA, CDR2 YSYEKL. The V end lost 4 bases, the J end lost 7 bases, and 13 bases lay between the germline ends. The CDR3: CASSLKEDGEAFF. The DNA for the CDR3 is TGCGCCAGCAGCCTTAAGGAGGACGGTGAAGCTTTCTTT.

Only a few counts were recorded for this clone. The sample holds other DNA sequences that translate to the same CDR3. The chain is built from TRBV7-2 and TRBJ2-3; D might be TRBD2 (5 bases). Trimming removed 2 bases at V and 0 bases at J, with 6 bases between. Germline V gene lookup returns CDR1 SGHTA and CDR2 FQGNSA. The CDR3 runs 14 residues. The CDR3 sequence is CASSLTGSTDTQYF. CDR3 DNA: TGTGCCAGCAGCTTAACGGGGAGCACAGATACGCAGTATTTT.

This chain connects TRBV29-1 to TRBJ1-2; D call uncertain. The germline V gene has CDR1 SQVTM and CDR2 ANQGSEA. Trimming stripped 4 bases from V and 8 bases from J, with 17 bases between. CDR3 size: 13 residues. The CDR3 DNA is TGCAGCGTTGGGGCTACCGCTAAGTTAGGCTACACCTTC. Translating it yields CSVGATAKLGYTF.

The chain carries TRBV15 and TRBJ1-5, with D tentatively TRBD1 (5 bases). This CDR3 has 13 residues. V lost 6 bases, J lost 1 base, and 7 bases lay in between. CDR1 is LNHNV, CDR2 YYDKDF, per germline (reference sequence). The CDR3 DNA is TGTGCCACCAGACAGGAGAGCAATCAGCCCCAGCATTTT. This encodes CATRQESNQPQHF.

V gene TRBV6-6 combines with J gene TRBJ2-1, with 11 bases matching TRBD2. The V gene end was trimmed by 7 bases and the J gene end by 16 bases; junction bases not matched to a gene: 9. From germline, CDR1 is MNHNY and CDR2 SVGAGI (reference sequence). This CDR3 region has 12 residues. In DNA, the CDR3 is TGTGCCAGCACCTCCGGGACTAGCGGTACTTTCTTC. Translating gives CASTSGTSGTFF.

This chain uses TRBV4-1 with TRBJ2-3, with 7 nucleotides matching TRBD2. The junction had 3 bases not matched to a gene; V was cut back by 0 bases and J by 3 bases. The CDR3 length is 15 residues. The germline gives CDR1 MGHRA, CDR2 YSYEKL. This CDR3 reads CASSQEGGSTDTQYF. CDR3 DNA sequence: TGCGCCAGCAGCCAAGAGGGCGGGAGTACAGATACGCAGTATTTT.

This clone occurred a few times. The chain recombines TRBV9 with TRBJ2-1, with 12 bases that match TRBD1. Germline V gives CDR1 SGDLS, CDR2 YYNGEE. The trim removed 0 bases at V and 9 bases at J, leaving 10 bases unmatched. This CDR3 contains 17 residues. Here the CDR3 reads CASSVEVGGTGGLEQFF. CDR3 coding DNA: TGTGCCAGCAGCGTAGAGGTCGGTGGGACAGGGGGCCTTGAGCAGTTCTTC.

This clone was found once. The chain carries TRBV2 and TRBJ1-2, with 8 bases aligning to TRBD1. V shed 8 bases and J 2 bases; nucleotides not matched to a gene: 7. This CDR3 has 14 amino acids. CDR1 and CDR2 from the germline V gene are SNHLY and FYNNEI. CDR3 coding DNA: TGTGCCAGCTTAAACAGGGGGACCAACTATGGCTACACCTTC. This sequence encodes CASLNRGTNYGYTF.

The V call is TRBV6-6, the J call TRBJ1-2; D unresolved. The germline V gene has CDR1 MNHNY and CDR2 SVGAGI (reference sequence). V dropped 7 bases and J dropped 0 bases, with 12 bases sitting between them. CDR3 size: 14 residues. This CDR3 reads CASTPWGANYGYTF. The CDR3 bases are TGTGCCAGCACCCCCTGGGGTGCTAACTATGGCTACACCTTC.